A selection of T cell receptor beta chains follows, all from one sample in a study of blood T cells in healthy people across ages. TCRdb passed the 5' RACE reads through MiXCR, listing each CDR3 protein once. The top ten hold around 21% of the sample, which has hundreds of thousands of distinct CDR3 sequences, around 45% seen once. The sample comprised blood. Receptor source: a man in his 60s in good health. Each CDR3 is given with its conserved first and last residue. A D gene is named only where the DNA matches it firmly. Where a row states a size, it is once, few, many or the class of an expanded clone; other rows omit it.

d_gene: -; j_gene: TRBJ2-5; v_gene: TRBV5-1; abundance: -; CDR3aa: CASRASPQETQYF; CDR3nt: TGCGCCAGCAGGGCTTCCCCACAAGAGACCCAGTACTTC
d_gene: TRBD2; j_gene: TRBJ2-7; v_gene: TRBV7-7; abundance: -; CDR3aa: CASSLSREAHEQYF; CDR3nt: TGTGCCAGCAGCTTGAGCCGGGAGGCCCACGAGCAGTACTTC
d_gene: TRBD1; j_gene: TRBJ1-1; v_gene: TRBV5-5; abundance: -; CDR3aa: CASSYLPGQENTEAFF; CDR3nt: TGTGCCAGCAGCTACCTCCCGGGACAGGAGAACACTGAAGCTTTCTTT
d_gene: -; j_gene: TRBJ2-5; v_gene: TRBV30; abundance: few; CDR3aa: CACRSAGTQYF; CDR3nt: TGTGCCTGCCGATCAGCCGGGACCCAGTACTTC
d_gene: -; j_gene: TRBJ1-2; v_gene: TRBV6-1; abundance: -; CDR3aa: CASSDGGAFNYGYTF; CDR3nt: TGTGCCAGCAGTGACGGAGGGGCCTTTAACTATGGCTACACCTTC
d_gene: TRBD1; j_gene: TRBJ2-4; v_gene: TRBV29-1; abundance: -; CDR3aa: CSVGSDRGEQYF; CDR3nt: TGCAGCGTTGGTTCGGACAGGGGAGAGCAGTACTTC
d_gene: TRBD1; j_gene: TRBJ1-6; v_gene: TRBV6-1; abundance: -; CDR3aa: CASSPGTGPGNSPLHF; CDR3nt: TGTGCCAGCAGTCCCGGGACAGGGCCCGGTAATTCACCCCTCCACTTT
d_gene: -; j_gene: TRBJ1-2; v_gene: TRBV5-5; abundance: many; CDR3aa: CASSLTSSGGPHYTF; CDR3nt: TGTGCCAGCAGCTTAACGTCGAGTGGCGGTCCTCACTACACCTTC
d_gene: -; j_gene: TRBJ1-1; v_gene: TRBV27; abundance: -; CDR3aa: CASGWTRIEAFF; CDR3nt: TGTGCCAGCGGGTGGACAAGGATTGAAGCTTTCTTT
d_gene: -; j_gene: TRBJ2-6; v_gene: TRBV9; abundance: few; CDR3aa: CASSVTGTRTSGANVLTF; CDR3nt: TGTGCCAGCAGCGTCACCGGGACGAGGACCTCTGGGGCCAACGTCCTGACTTTC
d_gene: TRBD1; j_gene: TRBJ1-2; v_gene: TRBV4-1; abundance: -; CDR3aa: CASSLEGADYGYTF; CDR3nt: TGCGCCAGCAGCCTGGAGGGGGCGGACTATGGCTACACCTTC
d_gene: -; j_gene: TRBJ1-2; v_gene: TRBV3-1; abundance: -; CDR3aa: CASSQEGSSNYCYTF; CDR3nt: TGTGCCAGCAGCCAAGAAGGCAGTTCGAACTATTGCTACACCTTC
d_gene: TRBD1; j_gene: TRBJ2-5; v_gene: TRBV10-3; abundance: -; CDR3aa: CAISDGGQGTGETQYF; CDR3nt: TGTGCCATCAGTGATGGGGGACAGGGAACAGGGGAGACCCAGTACTTC
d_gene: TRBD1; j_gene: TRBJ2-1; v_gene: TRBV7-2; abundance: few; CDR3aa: CASSQQQGASYNEQFF; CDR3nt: TGTGCCAGCAGCCAGCAACAGGGGGCGTCCTACAATGAGCAGTTCTTC
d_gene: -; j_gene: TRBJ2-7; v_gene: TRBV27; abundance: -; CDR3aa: CASSLSSTSSSYEQYF; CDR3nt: TGTGCCAGCAGTTTATCTTCGACATCAAGCTCCTACGAGCAGTACTTC
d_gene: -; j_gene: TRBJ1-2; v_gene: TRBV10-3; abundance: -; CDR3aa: CAITRGTYGYTF; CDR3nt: TGTGCCATCACACGGGGGACCTATGGCTACACCTTC
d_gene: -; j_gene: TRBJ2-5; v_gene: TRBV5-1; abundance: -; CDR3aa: CASSTARGQETQYF; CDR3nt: TGCGCCAGCAGCACCGCCCGGGGCCAAGAGACCCAGTACTTC
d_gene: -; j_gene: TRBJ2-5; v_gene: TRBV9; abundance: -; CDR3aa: CASSAHREGEQYF; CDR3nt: TGTGCCAGCAGCGCACACAGGGAGGGTGAGCAGTACTTC
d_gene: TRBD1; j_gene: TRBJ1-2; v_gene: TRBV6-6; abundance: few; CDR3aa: CASSYSKGQEVYGYTF; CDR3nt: TGTGCCAGCAGTTACTCGAAGGGACAGGAAGTCTATGGCTACACCTTC
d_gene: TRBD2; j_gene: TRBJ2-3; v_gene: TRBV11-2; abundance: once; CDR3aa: CASSLERGGPGSTQYF; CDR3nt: TGTGCCAGCAGCTTAGAGCGGGGGGGCCCGGGTTCTACGCAGTATTTT
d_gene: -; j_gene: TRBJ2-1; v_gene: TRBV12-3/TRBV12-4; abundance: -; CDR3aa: CASKDRRHLYNEQFF; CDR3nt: TGTGCCAGCAAGGACCGCCGACATTTATACAATGAGCAGTTCTTC
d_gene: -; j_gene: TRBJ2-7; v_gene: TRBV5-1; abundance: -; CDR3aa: CASSLGFGSSYEQYF; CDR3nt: TGCGCCAGCAGCTTGGGATTCGGGAGCTCCTACGAGCAGTACTTC
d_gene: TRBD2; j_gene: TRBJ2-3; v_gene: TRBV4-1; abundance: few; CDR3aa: CASSQPLGGGRTDTQYF; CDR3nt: TGCGCCAGCAGCCAACCCTTGGGCGGGGGACGCACAGATACGCAGTATTTT
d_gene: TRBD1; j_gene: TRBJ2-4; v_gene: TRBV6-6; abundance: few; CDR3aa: CASSTGTGGDRYF; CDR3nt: TGTGCCAGCAGTACCGGGACAGGGGGCGATCGGTACTTC
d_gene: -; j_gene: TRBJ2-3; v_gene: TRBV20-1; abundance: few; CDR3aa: CSARDHVTLSTDTQYF; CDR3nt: TGCAGTGCTAGAGATCACGTAACCCTGAGCACAGATACGCAGTATTTT
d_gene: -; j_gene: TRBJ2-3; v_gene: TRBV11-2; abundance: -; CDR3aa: CASSLITGSPADTQYF; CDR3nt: TGTGCCAGCAGCTTAATAACCGGAAGCCCCGCAGATACGCAGTATTTT
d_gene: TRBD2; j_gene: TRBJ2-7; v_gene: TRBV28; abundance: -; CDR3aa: CASSLGGLVDGEQYF; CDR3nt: TGTGCCAGCAGTTTAGGGGGACTAGTCGATGGCGAGCAGTACTTC
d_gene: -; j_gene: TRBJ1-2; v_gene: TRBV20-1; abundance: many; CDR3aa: CSARDEIYGYTF; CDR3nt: TGCAGTGCTAGAGATGAGATATATGGCTACACCTTC
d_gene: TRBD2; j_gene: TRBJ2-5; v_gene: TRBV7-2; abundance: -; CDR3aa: CASSWGGMGETQYF; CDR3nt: TGTGCCAGCAGCTGGGGGGGAATGGGAGAGACCCAGTACTTC
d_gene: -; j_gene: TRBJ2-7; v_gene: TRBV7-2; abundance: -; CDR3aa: CASSLGQGKGYEQYF; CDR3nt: TGTGCCAGCAGCTTAGGGCAGGGGAAGGGTTACGAGCAGTACTTC
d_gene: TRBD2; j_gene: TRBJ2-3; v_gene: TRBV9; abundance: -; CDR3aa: CASSVFEATAGDTDTQYF; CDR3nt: TGTGCCAGCAGCGTATTTGAAGCCACAGCGGGGGACACAGATACGCAGTATTTT
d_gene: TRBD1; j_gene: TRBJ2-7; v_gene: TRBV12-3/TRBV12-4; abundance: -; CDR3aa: CASSSMTGVSEQYF; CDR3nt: TGTGCCAGCAGTTCTATGACAGGGGTGAGCGAGCAGTACTTC
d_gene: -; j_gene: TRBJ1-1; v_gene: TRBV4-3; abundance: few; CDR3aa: CASSQDADRTEAFF; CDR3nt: TGCGCCAGCAGCCAAGATGCAGACCGCACTGAAGCTTTCTTT
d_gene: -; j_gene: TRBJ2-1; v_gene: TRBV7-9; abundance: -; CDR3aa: CASTRDRYEQFF; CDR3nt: TGTGCCAGCACGAGGGATCGGTATGAGCAGTTCTTC
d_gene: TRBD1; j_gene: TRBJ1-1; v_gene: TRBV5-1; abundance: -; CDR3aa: CASSLDPGQGKAFF; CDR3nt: TGCGCCAGCAGCTTGGATCCGGGACAGGGTAAAGCTTTCTTT
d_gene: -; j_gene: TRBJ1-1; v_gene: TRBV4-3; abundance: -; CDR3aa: CASSQQTHWDEAFF; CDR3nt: TGCGCCAGCAGCCAACAGACCCACTGGGATGAAGCTTTCTTT
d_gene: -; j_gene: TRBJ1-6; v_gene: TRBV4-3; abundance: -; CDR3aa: CASSQDGPGTGSPLHF; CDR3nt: TGCGCCAGCAGCCAAGATGGGCCCGGGACCGGGTCACCCCTCCACTTT